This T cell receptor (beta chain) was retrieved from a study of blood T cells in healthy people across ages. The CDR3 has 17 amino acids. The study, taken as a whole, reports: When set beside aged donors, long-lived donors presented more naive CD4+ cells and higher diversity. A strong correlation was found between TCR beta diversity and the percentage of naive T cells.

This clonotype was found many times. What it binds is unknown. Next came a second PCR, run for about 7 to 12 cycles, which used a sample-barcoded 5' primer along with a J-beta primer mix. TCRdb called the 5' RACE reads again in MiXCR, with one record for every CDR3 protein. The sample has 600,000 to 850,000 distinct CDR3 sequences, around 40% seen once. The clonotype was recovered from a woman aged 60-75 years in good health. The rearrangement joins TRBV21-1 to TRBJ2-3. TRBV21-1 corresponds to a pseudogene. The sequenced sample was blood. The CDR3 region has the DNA TGTGCCAGCAGCAAACCGACTAATAAGGGAACGGTTGATACGCAGTATTTT. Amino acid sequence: CASSKPTNKGTVDTQYF.